This is a list of T cell receptor beta chains from one sample in a study of blood T cell repertoires in COVID-19. Assay used: immunoSEQ multiplex PCR; TCRdb lists only in-frame clones, some missing. The sample has some 140,000 clones, approximately 84% seen once. The material sequenced was peripheral blood. Receptors were obtained from a human donor in a cohort sampled during active COVID-19. The CDR3 runs from the conserved cysteine through the conserved F or W. Fields, in order: CDR3 protein, CDR3 DNA, J gene, clone size, V gene, D gene. D genes are given only for firm matches. The size field is filled for only some rows; it gives once, few, many or a size class.

cdr3_aa: CASTYSSGGAKETQYF; cdr3_nt: TGTGCCAGCACTTATTCAAGCGGGGGGGCCAAAGAGACCCAGTACTTC; j_call: TRBJ2-5; clone_size: NA; v_call: TRBV6-5; d_call: TRBD2
cdr3_aa: CASSQAPTETYEQYF; cdr3_nt: TGTGCCAGCAGCCAAGCCCCGACAGAAACCTACGAGCAGTACTTC; j_call: TRBJ2-7; clone_size: NA; v_call: TRBV4-2; d_call: NA
cdr3_aa: CASSPHTGTEAFF; cdr3_nt: TGTGCCAGCAGTCCCCATACGGGCACTGAAGCTTTCTTT; j_call: TRBJ1-1; clone_size: NA; v_call: TRBV6-5; d_call: NA
cdr3_aa: CASSPGAHPGDGYTF; cdr3_nt: TGTGCCAGCAGCCCAGGGGCCCACCCCGGGGATGGCTACACCTTC; j_call: TRBJ1-2; clone_size: NA; v_call: TRBV9; d_call: NA
cdr3_aa: CASSESLGGSGELFF; cdr3_nt: TGCGCCAGCAGTGAGAGCTTAGGGGGAAGCGGGGAGCTGTTTTTT; j_call: TRBJ2-2; clone_size: few; v_call: TRBV10-1; d_call: NA
cdr3_aa: CASSLQDYVGTDTQYF; cdr3_nt: TGCGCCAGCAGCTTGCAAGACTATGTCGGCACAGATACGCAGTATTTT; j_call: TRBJ2-3; clone_size: NA; v_call: TRBV5-1; d_call: NA
cdr3_aa: CASSLFQAGGLKVTGELFF; cdr3_nt: TGTGCCAGCAGCTTGTTTCAGGCGGGGGGGCTTAAAGTGACCGGGGAGCTGTTTTTT; j_call: TRBJ2-2; clone_size: NA; v_call: TRBV7-8; d_call: TRBD2
cdr3_aa: CASSSGGAYEQFF; cdr3_nt: TGTGCCAGCAGTTCCGGGGGGGCTTATGAGCAGTTCTTC; j_call: TRBJ2-1; clone_size: NA; v_call: TRBV27; d_call: TRBD2
cdr3_aa: CASSLGQRGGYNEQFF; cdr3_nt: TGCGCCAGCAGCTTGGGGCAGAGGGGGGGCTACAATGAGCAGTTCTTC; j_call: TRBJ2-1; clone_size: NA; v_call: TRBV5-1; d_call: NA
cdr3_aa: CAWSVEERASVGQYF; cdr3_nt: TGTGCCTGGAGTGTTGAGGAGCGAGCTTCGGTAGGGCAGTACTTC; j_call: TRBJ2-7; clone_size: NA; v_call: TRBV30; d_call: NA
cdr3_aa: CASSHPHEQYF; cdr3_nt: TGTGCCAGCAGCCATCCCCACGAGCAGTACTTC; j_call: TRBJ2-7; clone_size: NA; v_call: TRBV7-9; d_call: NA
cdr3_aa: CASSGQAAGETQYF; cdr3_nt: TGTGCCAGCAGCGGTCAGGCGGCGGGGGAGACCCAGTACTTC; j_call: TRBJ2-5; clone_size: once; v_call: TRBV7-6; d_call: NA
cdr3_aa: CASSLVASGGAFRYYEQYF; cdr3_nt: TGCGCCAGCAGCTTGGTTGCTAGCGGGGGGGCATTTAGGTACTACGAGCAGTACTTC; j_call: TRBJ2-7; clone_size: few; v_call: TRBV5-1; d_call: TRBD2
cdr3_aa: CAISGTEDSPLHF; cdr3_nt: TGTGCCATCAGCGGGACAGAGGATTCACCCCTCCACTTT; j_call: TRBJ1-6; clone_size: NA; v_call: TRBV10-3; d_call: TRBD1
cdr3_aa: CASSYSTRTGGESRQPQHF; cdr3_nt: TGTGCCAGCAGTTACTCAACCCGGACAGGGGGCGAATCTCGTCAGCCCCAGCATTTT; j_call: TRBJ1-5; clone_size: NA; v_call: TRBV6-2/TRBV6-3; d_call: TRBD1
cdr3_aa: CASTGGYEQYF; cdr3_nt: TGTGCCAGCACAGGGGGCTACGAGCAGTACTTC; j_call: TRBJ2-7; clone_size: NA; v_call: TRBV13; d_call: TRBD1
cdr3_aa: CASSQTGGETQYF; cdr3_nt: TGTGCCAGCAGCCAGACAGGGGGAGAGACCCAGTACTTC; j_call: TRBJ2-5; clone_size: NA; v_call: TRBV9; d_call: TRBD1
cdr3_aa: CASSEEVMAGEKLFF; cdr3_nt: TGTGCCAGCAGTGAGGAGGTGATGGCGGGTGAAAAACTGTTTTTT; j_call: TRBJ1-4; clone_size: NA; v_call: TRBV6-1; d_call: NA
cdr3_aa: CASSRLTSGGASVILF; cdr3_nt: TGTGCCAGCAGTCGACTAACTAGCGGGGGGGCCTCGGTAATACTCTTC; j_call: TRBJ2-1; clone_size: NA; v_call: TRBV6-6; d_call: TRBD2
cdr3_aa: CASSQEPSLDQYF; cdr3_nt: TGTGCCAGCAGCCAAGAGCCTAGCCTGGACCAGTACTTC; j_call: TRBJ2-5; clone_size: once; v_call: TRBV3-1/TRBV3-2; d_call: NA
cdr3_aa: CASSPFQGAEAFF; cdr3_nt: TGTGCCAGCAGCCCCTTCCAGGGGGCTGAAGCTTTCTTT; j_call: TRBJ1-1; clone_size: NA; v_call: TRBV7-9; d_call: TRBD1
cdr3_aa: CASSLTGPQGEQYF; cdr3_nt: TGTGCCAGCAGTTTAACGGGACCGCAGGGGGAGCAGTACTTC; j_call: TRBJ2-7; clone_size: NA; v_call: TRBV27; d_call: NA
cdr3_aa: CASSITGQHYEQYF; cdr3_nt: TGTGCCAGTAGTATAACGGGACAACACTACGAGCAGTACTTC; j_call: TRBJ2-7; clone_size: NA; v_call: TRBV19; d_call: NA
cdr3_aa: CASSLLGTAYEKLFF; cdr3_nt: TGCGCCAGCAGCCTCCTCGGGACAGCTTATGAAAAACTGTTTTTT; j_call: TRBJ1-4; clone_size: once; v_call: TRBV4-1; d_call: TRBD1
cdr3_aa: CASKGGGGAYNEQFF; cdr3_nt: TGTGCCAGCAAGGGAGGCGGGGGGGCTTACAATGAGCAGTTCTTC; j_call: TRBJ2-1; clone_size: NA; v_call: TRBV6-5; d_call: TRBD2
cdr3_aa: CASSEDRGRTDTQYF; cdr3_nt: TGTGCCAGCAGTGAGGACAGGGGGCGCACAGATACGCAGTATTTT; j_call: TRBJ2-3; clone_size: NA; v_call: TRBV2; d_call: TRBD1
cdr3_aa: CASSESGTDQPQHF; cdr3_nt: TGCGCCAGCAGTGAGTCCGGGACAGATCAGCCCCAGCATTTT; j_call: TRBJ1-5; clone_size: NA; v_call: TRBV10-2; d_call: TRBD1
cdr3_aa: CARSLMGQSNQPQHF; cdr3_nt: TGTGCCAGAAGCTTAATGGGACAGAGCAATCAGCCCCAGCATTTT; j_call: TRBJ1-5; clone_size: NA; v_call: TRBV7-5; d_call: NA
cdr3_aa: CASSQELDTNTEAFF; cdr3_nt: TGTGCCAGCAGCCAAGAGCTTGACACGAACACTGAAGCTTTCTTT; j_call: TRBJ1-1; clone_size: NA; v_call: TRBV4-2; d_call: NA
cdr3_aa: CASSQEDRREQYF; cdr3_nt: TGTGCCAGCAGCCAAGAGGACAGGCGTGAGCAGTACTTC; j_call: TRBJ2-7; clone_size: once; v_call: TRBV4-2; d_call: TRBD1
cdr3_aa: CASSHSGLAVTGELFF; cdr3_nt: TGTGCCAGCAGCCATTCGGGACTAGCGGTGACCGGGGAGCTGTTTTTT; j_call: TRBJ2-2; clone_size: NA; v_call: TRBV3-1/TRBV3-2; d_call: TRBD2
cdr3_aa: CASSPGTGSNYGYTF; cdr3_nt: TGCGCCAGCAGCCCCGGGACAGGGAGTAACTATGGCTACACCTTC; j_call: TRBJ1-2; clone_size: NA; v_call: TRBV4-1; d_call: TRBD1
cdr3_aa: CASNHIQYEAFF; cdr3_nt: TGTGCCAGCAACCACATTCAGTACGAAGCTTTCTTT; j_call: TRBJ1-1; clone_size: NA; v_call: TRBV6-6; d_call: NA
cdr3_aa: CATSDGTSGPFF; cdr3_nt: TGTGCCACCAGTGACGGGACTAGCGGCCCGTTCTTC; j_call: TRBJ2-1; clone_size: NA; v_call: TRBV24-1; d_call: TRBD2
cdr3_aa: CASSRTGGELDTQYF; cdr3_nt: TGTGCCAGCAGCCGGACAGGGGGAGAGTTGGATACGCAGTATTTT; j_call: TRBJ2-3; clone_size: NA; v_call: TRBV11-1; d_call: TRBD1
cdr3_aa: CASSSRGAYGYTF; cdr3_nt: TGTGCCAGCAGCAGCAGGGGGGCCTATGGCTACACCTTC; j_call: TRBJ1-2; clone_size: NA; v_call: TRBV27; d_call: TRBD1
cdr3_aa: CASRPGTVNYEQYF; cdr3_nt: TGTGCCAGCAGACCCGGGACAGTAAACTACGAGCAGTACTTC; j_call: TRBJ2-7; clone_size: NA; v_call: TRBV28; d_call: TRBD1
cdr3_aa: CASSIILSNQPQHF; cdr3_nt: TGTGCCAGTAGTATAATCCTTAGCAATCAGCCCCAGCATTTT; j_call: TRBJ1-5; clone_size: NA; v_call: TRBV19; d_call: NA
cdr3_aa: CASSVRTGELFF; cdr3_nt: TGTGCCAGCTCAGTTCGAACCGGGGAGCTGTTTTTT; j_call: TRBJ2-2; clone_size: NA; v_call: TRBV19; d_call: NA
cdr3_aa: CSVGTRGGELFF; cdr3_nt: TGCAGCGTTGGGACACGTGGCGGGGAGCTGTTTTTT; j_call: TRBJ2-2; clone_size: few; v_call: TRBV29-1; d_call: NA
cdr3_aa: CASSQGQGGYQPQHF; cdr3_nt: TGTGCCAGCAGCCAGGGACAGGGGGGCTATCAGCCCCAGCATTTT; j_call: TRBJ1-5; clone_size: NA; v_call: TRBV3-1/TRBV3-2; d_call: TRBD1
cdr3_aa: CSVAREGASRNTEAFF; cdr3_nt: TGCAGCGTTGCGCGGGAGGGGGCCTCGAGAAACACTGAAGCTTTCTTT; j_call: TRBJ1-1; clone_size: NA; v_call: TRBV29-1; d_call: TRBD1
cdr3_aa: CASTQGGLNSGANVLTF; cdr3_nt: TGTGCCAGCACTCAGGGGGGACTGAACTCTGGGGCCAACGTCCTGACTTTC; j_call: TRBJ2-6; clone_size: NA; v_call: TRBV27; d_call: NA
cdr3_aa: CASSGTESYGYTF; cdr3_nt: TGTGCCAGCAGCGGAACAGAAAGCTATGGCTACACCTTC; j_call: TRBJ1-2; clone_size: many; v_call: TRBV14; d_call: NA
cdr3_aa: CASSEASNRLAVYNEQFF; cdr3_nt: TGTGCCAGCAGTGAAGCTTCGAATCGGCTAGCGGTCTACAATGAGCAGTTCTTC; j_call: TRBJ2-1; clone_size: NA; v_call: TRBV6-1; d_call: TRBD2